This T cell receptor beta chain was identified in a study of prognosis after radiotherapy for stage I lung cancer. Turning to the study itself: In 3 to 5 fractions, radiotherapy was administered as SBRT with a biologically effective dose of at least 100 Gy.

This CDR3 is built from 15 residues. The germline V gene encodes CDR1 MNHEY and CDR2 SVGEGT. From genomic DNA, TCR beta CDR3 was amplified by two-round multiplex PCR. Gene-specific primers for each TRBV and TRBJ gene drove first-round PCR. TCRdb processed the multiplex PCR reads anew with MiXCR; each CDR3 protein has one entry. The profile covers tens of thousands of distinct CDR3 sequences, with about 40% appearing a single time and approximately 50% taken by the ten largest. In regard to this clonotype: One end of the junction varies from germline; a read error may be responsible.

The V call is TRBV6-2 or TRBV6-3, the J call TRBJ2-2; D may match TRBD1 or TRBD2 (7 bases each). Specimen: PBMCs, collected before or after stereotactic body radiation therapy (not recorded which). The source is a donor at least 50 years old with non-small cell lung cancer. CDR3 DNA: TGTGCCAGCAGCCTCCTGACAGGGCTGAGCGGGGAGCTGCTTTTT. Amino acid sequence: CASSLLTGLSGELLF.